This T cell receptor beta chain was identified in a study of blood T cell repertoires in COVID-19. Looking at the study overall: Nucleic acid was either cDNA or gDNA, and it came from T cells, B-cell-depleted T cells, or PBMCs.

CDR1 and CDR2 (germline): MNHEY, SVGAGI. V dropped 2 bases and J dropped 6 bases, with 8 bases sitting between them. The CDR3 has 12 amino acids. Libraries were prepared by immunoSEQ multiplex PCR; TCRdb keeps only in-frame clonotypes and omits some of them. The repertoire has roughly 280,000 clones, approximately 86% of them found once; the top ten carry around 2.2%. The specimen sequenced was peripheral blood. The sequence derives from a woman aged 45-59 years who had recovered from COVID-19. The rearrangement links TRBV6-5 to TRBJ2-7, with no clear D. In nucleotides, the CDR3 is TGTGCCAGCAGTTACCCAGGCAGCGAGCAGTACTTC. Protein sequence: CASSYPGSEQYF.